Listed here are 20 T cell receptor beta chains from one sample, sequenced in a study of blood T cell repertoires in COVID-19. Sequenced by immunoSEQ multiplex PCR; TCRdb stores in-frame clones only, minus some. Among more than 250,000 clones, 70% to 90% were seen once, and the ten largest hold less than 6%. Input material: PBMCs or T cells enriched from blood (not recorded which). The receptors were gathered from a woman under 40 who had recovered from COVID-19.

The chain is built from TRBV19 and TRBJ1-1; 7 bases agree with TRBD1. Germline V gives CDR1 LNHDA, CDR2 SQIVND (reference sequence). The CDR3 spans 15 residues. V shed 3 bases and J 1 base; nucleotides not matched to a gene: 5. The CDR3 loop is CASSIETGRNTEAFF. In nucleotides, the CDR3 is TGTGCCAGTAGTATTGAGACAGGGAGGAACACTGAAGCTTTCTTT.

This chain joins TRBV18 and TRBJ1-2; 11 bases align to TRBD1. V dropped 4 bases and J dropped 9; count of bases not matched to a gene: 7. Germline CDR1 is KGHSH and CDR2 is LQKENI. The CDR3 has 14 residues. The CDR3 DNA reads as TGTGCCAGCTCACAAGGACAGGGGGCGAGTAGCTACACCTTC. Its protein is CASSQGQGASSYTF.

The chain uses TRBV29-1 and TRBJ2-5; D ambiguous. CDR1 and CDR2 from the germline V gene are SQVTM and ANQGSEA. Deletions cut 8 bases from V and 5 bases from J, with 18 bases between. The CDR3 is made up of 13 amino acids. CDR3 protein: CSSESSVGETQYF. DNA of the CDR3: TGCAGCTCTGAGAGCTCGGTCGGGGAGACCCAGTACTTC.

Written as DNA, the CDR3 is TGTGCCAGCAGAGAGCTAAGGAGGGGGCAGGAGCAGTACTTC. This translates into CASRELRRGQEQYF. The chain recombines TRBV6-5 with TRBJ2-7; tentative D call: TRBD1 (7 bases). V lost 6 bases to trimming and J lost 7 bases, with 19 bases between them. The CDR3 spans 14 residues. CDR1 is MNHEY and CDR2 is SVGAGI in the germline V gene.

The genes are TRBV27 and TRBJ1-1, with 10 positions matching TRBD1. This CDR3 is 16 amino acids long. In germline, CDR1 is MNHEY, CDR2 SMNVEV (reference sequence). V lost 3 bases to trimming and J lost 2 bases; unmatched junction nucleotides: 6. The CDR3 bases are TGTGCCAGCAGTTTCCTCCGGGACAGGGGAAACACTGAAGCTTTCTTT. This codes for CASSFLRDRGNTEAFF.

This chain joins TRBV10-1 and TRBJ2-7; 7 nucleotides agree with TRBD1. The CDR3 extends over 13 amino acids. Germline V CDR1 and CDR2: WNHNN, SYGVQD (reference sequence). Trimming at V came to 4 bases and at J to 6 bases, leaving 6 bases not matched to a gene. In DNA, the CDR3 is TGCGCCAGCAGTGGGGGGACAGCCACCGAGCAGTACTTC. Its translation is CASSGGTATEQYF.

This chain uses TRBV5-5 with TRBJ2-7; possible D gene TRBD1, 6 bases. This CDR3 has 16 amino acids. CDR1 and CDR2 (germline): SGHKS, YYEKEE (reference sequence). Trimming stripped 4 bases from V and 5 bases from J, with 22 bases between. CDR3 in DNA: TGTGCCAGCAGCCTAACACCAGGGGCCCGAAAGAACGAGCAGTACTTC. As protein: CASSLTPGARKNEQYF. The full variable domain, rest sourced from reference TRBV5-5 and TRBJ2-7, is DAGVTQSPTHLIKTRGQQVTLRCSPISGHKSVSWYQQVLGQGPQFIFQYYEKEERGRGNFPDRFSARQFPNYSSELNVNALLLGDSALYLCASSLTPGARKNEQYFGPGTRLTVT.

A note on this clone: At the DNA level, this CDR3 is encoded by other sequences in the same sample as well. The gene calls are TRBV24-1 and TRBJ1-5, with D unresolved. The CDR3 runs 14 residues. Germline CDR1 reads KGHDR; CDR2 reads SFDVKD. V was trimmed by 2 bases and J by 4 bases, leaving 8 bases between them. The DNA of the CDR3 is TGTGCCACCAGTGATTCGCGGGTAAATCAGCCCCAGCATTTT. The encoded protein is CATSDSRVNQPQHF.

The chain couples TRBV15 to TRBJ2-7, with TRBD1 identical over 12 bases. The CDR3 runs to 16 residues. Germline lookup yields CDR1 LNHNV and CDR2 YYDKDF (reference sequence). V shed 0 bases and J 5 bases; nucleotides not matched to a gene: 5. The CDR3 loop is CATSRDWGQGADEQYF. CDR3 bases: TGTGCCACCAGCAGAGATTGGGGACAGGGGGCAGACGAGCAGTACTTC.

In the case of this clone: This sample includes further DNA sequences coding for the same CDR3. The genes are TRBV12-3 or TRBV12-4 and TRBJ1-1; D is uncertain. Trimming removed 7 bases from V and 4 bases from J, with 7 bases in between. CDR3 length: 11 amino acids. The CDR3 spells CASTQATEAFF. The CDR3 DNA reads as TGTGCCAGCACCCAGGCCACTGAAGCTTTCTTT.

J is TRBJ1-5 and V is TRBV19, with no clear D. Germline CDR1 LNHDA, CDR2 SQIVND (reference sequence). Trimming cost V 6 bases and J 4 bases, with 13 bases left between them. The CDR3 contains 14 residues. The CDR3 here is CASRPGPGNQPQHF. CDR3 nucleotide sequence: TGTGCCAGTAGACCCGGGCCGGGGAATCAGCCCCAGCATTTT.

This rearrangement joins TRBV19 to TRBJ1-6, with 10 bases fitting TRBD1. The germline CDR1 and CDR2 sequences are LNHDA and SQIVND (reference sequence). The V segment lost 6 bases and the J segment 4 bases; nucleotides outside the gene matches: 6. The CDR3 covers 16 residues. CDR3 region: CASRPTGQGYNSPLHF. DNA of the CDR3: TGTGCCAGTAGGCCCACGGGACAGGGGTATAATTCACCCCTCCACTTT.

The rearrangement joins TRBV7-9 to TRBJ2-6, with 8 positions matching TRBD1. The CDR3 length is 18 residues. V shed 4 bases and J 1 base; nucleotides not matched to a gene: 9. Germline V gene lookup returns CDR1 SEHNR and CDR2 FQNEAQ (reference sequence). The CDR3 loop is CASSSPGTGLSGANVLTF. The CDR3 nucleotides read TGTGCCAGCAGCTCCCCCGGGACAGGTTTGTCTGGGGCCAACGTCCTGACTTTC.

The chain couples TRBV5-6 to TRBJ1-2; D ambiguous. This CDR3 is 13 amino acids long. Germline loops: CDR1 SGHDT, CDR2 YYEEEE. V was clipped by 2 bases and J by 8 bases, with 13 bases between them. The CDR3 DNA reads TGTGCCAGCAGCTTTGGCCTCCCACTAGGCTACACCTTC. Translating it yields CASSFGLPLGYTF.

This clone was seen only once. V is TRBV6-8 and J is TRBJ1-2, with 7 nucleotides matching TRBD1. Trimming removed 5 bases from V and 3 bases from J; junction bases left unmatched: 3. Germline assignment: CDR1 MNHGY and CDR2 SAAAGT. This CDR3 spans 13 amino acids. The DNA of the CDR3 is TGTGCCAGCAGTCCTGGACAGGACTATGGCTACACCTTC. Translating gives CASSPGQDYGYTF.

This clone was observed once. This chain joins TRBV18 and TRBJ2-1; weak D call: TRBD1 (6 bases). Germline values: CDR1 KGHSH, CDR2 LQKENI. The V and J ends lost 1 base and 7 bases respectively, with 20 bases between them. The CDR3 runs 17 residues. The CDR3 nucleotides read TGTGCCAGCTCACCACTCCCGACAGGAGCACTGGGGAATGAGCAGTTCTTC. Encoded protein: CASSPLPTGALGNEQFF.

In this sample, this clone turned up once. J is TRBJ2-1 and V is TRBV19; 7 bases agree with TRBD2. Germline V lookup: CDR1 LNHDA, CDR2 SQIVND (reference sequence). The junction had 14 bases not matched to a gene; V was cut back by 3 bases and J by 9 bases. The CDR3 is 16 residues long. This CDR3 reads CASSIGRTRGGGEQFF. CDR3 nucleotide sequence: TGTGCCAGTAGTATCGGGAGGACCCGAGGTGGGGGTGAGCAGTTCTTC.

This chain joins TRBV18 and TRBJ2-1; D perhaps matches TRBD1 (6 bases). V lost 3 bases and J lost 5, with 17 bases in between. Germline-derived CDR1 and CDR2 are KGHSH and LQKENI. The CDR3 loop spans 16 amino acids. CDR3 sequence (DNA): TGTGCCAGCTCACCCTCTGGGGGCCCGGCTCACAATGAGCAGTTCTTC. Translated, it gives CASSPSGGPAHNEQFF.

This clone was seen once. The V gene is TRBV5-6, the J gene TRBJ1-2; 7 bases align to TRBD1. The CDR3 totals 15 residues. Germline V gene lookup returns CDR1 SGHDT and CDR2 YYEEEE. With V trimmed by 2 bases and J by 4 bases, 8 bases remained unmatched. The CDR3 sequence is CASSFRQGQIYGYTF. The CDR3 coding sequence is TGTGCCAGCAGCTTCAGACAGGGACAGATCTATGGCTACACCTTC.

As for this clone: One end of the junction is discordant with germline, which a read error may explain. The CDR3 spells CASSPSSRQGTQYF. The CDR3 DNA is TGTGCCAGCAGCCCGTCTAGCCGGCAAGGGACCCAGTACTTC. V and J are TRBV7-3 and TRBJ2-5, with a weak D call TRBD2 (5 bases). The germline V gene encodes CDR1 SGHTA and CDR2 FQGTGA. The CDR3 covers 14 residues.